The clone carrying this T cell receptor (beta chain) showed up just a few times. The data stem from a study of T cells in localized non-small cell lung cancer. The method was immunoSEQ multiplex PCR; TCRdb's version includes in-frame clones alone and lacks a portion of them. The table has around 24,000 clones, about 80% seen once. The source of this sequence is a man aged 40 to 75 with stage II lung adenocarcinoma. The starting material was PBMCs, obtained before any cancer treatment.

CDR3 DNA: TGTGCCAGCACCCAATCGTCGGGTGGCTATGGCTACACCTTC. Protein product: CASTQSSGGYGYTF. J is TRBJ1-2 and V is TRBV7-2, with D uncertain. The V and J ends lost 7 bases and 4 bases respectively, with 16 bases between them. There are 14 residues in the CDR3. Germline CDR1 reads SGHTA; CDR2 reads FQGNSA. The whole variable domain, filled in from reference TRBV7-2 and TRBJ1-2, reads GAGVSQSPSNKVTEKGKDVELRCDPISGHTALYWYRQSLGQGLEFLIYFQGNSAPDKSGLPSDRFSAERTGGSVSTLTIQRTQQEDSAVYLCASTQSSGGYGYTFGSGTRLTVV.